The 25 T cell receptor beta chains presented below share a single source sample, sequenced in a study of vaccination and CD4 T cells after COVID-19. Their antigens remain unidentified. With the Oncomine TCR Beta short-read assay, DNA from cultured CD4+ T cells was sequenced. A single record per CDR3 protein comes from TCRdb applying MiXCR to the PCR reads. The table records about 19,000 distinct CDR3 sequences, 40% to 60% of them present only once. Treatment described: roughly ten-day PBMC culture with coronavirus spike peptide pools or control peptides (ViraFEST assay). The sample was CD4+ T cells from blood, cultured in vitro, taken before SARS-CoV-2 vaccination. These receptors were obtained from a human donor who had recovered from COVID-19.

This clonotype was detected a few times. This chain joins TRBV15 and TRBJ2-1; D tentatively fits TRBD1 or TRBD2 (7 bases each). Trimming pared 0 bases from V and 7 bases from J, leaving 19 bases between. The CDR3 has 17 amino acids. CDR1 LNHNV and CDR2 YYDKDF come from the germline V gene (reference sequence). The CDR3 DNA sequence: TGTGCCACCAGCAGAGATAAGGGCGGCAGGGGGGGAAATGAGCAGTTCTTC. Amino acids: CATSRDKGGRGGNEQFF. The complete variable domain, with remaining parts taken from reference TRBV15 and TRBJ2-1, reads DAMVIQNPRYQVTQFGKPVTLSCSQTLNHNVMYWYQQKSSQAPKLLFHYYDKDFNNEADTPDNFQSRRPNTSFCFLDIRSPGLGDTAMYLCATSRDKGGRGGNEQFFGPGTRLTVL.

The chain uses TRBV6-2 or TRBV6-3 and TRBJ2-7; D is uncertain. Germline CDR1 is MNHEY and CDR2 is SVGEGT. The CDR3 totals 12 residues. Trimming stripped 5 bases from V and 6 bases from J, with 11 bases between. CDR3 amino acids: CASSRFESEQYF. CDR3 DNA: TGTGCCAGCAGTCGTTTTGAGAGCGAGCAGTACTTC.

This chain links TRBV5-4 with TRBJ1-4, with D possibly TRBD1 on 5 matching bases. The V gene's germline CDR1 is SGHNT and CDR2 YYREEE (reference sequence). The CDR3 has 16 amino acids. The V gene lost 0 bases and the J gene lost 0 bases, with 9 bases spanning the gap. This CDR3 reads CASSLGGSATNEKLFF. The CDR3 region has the DNA TGTGCCAGCAGCTTGGGGGGCTCAGCAACTAATGAAAAACTGTTTTTT.

This clonotype was picked up a small number of times. The CDR3 bases are TGTGCCACCAGTGATTTTGAGAGGGACAATGAGCAGTTCTTC. This codes for CATSDFERDNEQFF. The chain uses TRBV24-1 and TRBJ2-1; a possible D gene is TRBD2 (5 bases). The CDR3 is made up of 14 amino acids. The germline V gene has CDR1 KGHDR and CDR2 SFDVKD. Trimming took off 1 base at V and 5 bases at J, with 8 bases between the two ends.

The chain carries TRBV20-1 and TRBJ2-1; 10 positions agree with TRBD2. The CDR3 runs 15 residues. From germline, CDR1 is DFQATT and CDR2 SNEGSKA (reference sequence). Unmatched junction bases numbered 8, after V lost 3 bases and J lost 6 bases. The CDR3 nucleotides read TGCAGTGCTAGCCCCGGGAGCGGGAGGGGCAATGAGCAGTTCTTC. Translating it yields CSASPGSGRGNEQFF.

This rearrangement joins TRBV20-1 to TRBJ1-2; 9 bases line up with TRBD1. Per germline, CDR1 DFQATT and CDR2 SNEGSKA (reference sequence). J gave up 4 bases and V 5 bases, and 2 bases lay outside the gene matches. This CDR3 comprises 12 residues. CDR3 coding DNA: TGCAGTGCTGAGACAGGGGGCTATGGCTACACCTTC. Amino acid sequence: CSAETGGYGYTF.

This clonotype was picked up a small number of times. V usage is TRBV6-2 or TRBV6-3 and J usage is TRBJ1-5, with D unresolved. Trimming shortened V by 7 bases and J by 6 bases, and 10 bases separated the two germline ends. In germline, CDR1 is MNHEY, CDR2 SVGEGT. The length of the CDR3 is 12 residues. The CDR3 here is CASNNSSQPQHF. In DNA form, the CDR3 reads TGTGCCAGCAACAATTCCTCTCAGCCCCAGCATTTT.

In this sample, this clonotype turned up a few times. The chain employs TRBV20-1 and TRBJ1-5; tentative D call: TRBD1 (6 bases). The CDR3 consists of 16 residues. The germline V gene encodes CDR1 DFQATT and CDR2 SNEGSKA (reference sequence). The germline V and J ends were trimmed by 2 bases and 0 bases, with 14 bases remaining between them. The CDR3 here is CSARRAGAGSNQPQHF. The CDR3, as DNA: TGCAGTGCTAGAAGAGCAGGGGCGGGTAGCAATCAGCCCCAGCATTTT.

The CDR3 region has the DNA TGTGCCAGCAGCTTAGCGGGCTGGGGGCCTGGGGAGACCCAGTACTTC. Residues: CASSLAGWGPGETQYF. The rearrangement links TRBV11-1 to TRBJ2-5, with D possibly matching TRBD1 (6 bases). Trimming cost V 0 bases and J 5 bases, with 16 bases left between them. Germline V gene data show CDR1 as SGHAT and CDR2 as FQDESV (reference sequence). The CDR3 contains 16 residues. Combining the CDR3 with reference TRBV11-1 and TRBJ2-5 gives the whole variable domain EAEVAQSPRYKITEKSQAVAFWCDPISGHATLYWYRQILGQGPELLVQFQDESVVDDSQLPKDRFSAERLKGVDSTLKIQPAELGDSAMYLCASSLAGWGPGETQYFGPGTRLLVL.

V is TRBV6-1 and J is TRBJ2-7; 12 nucleotides agree with TRBD2. V was clipped by 5 bases and J by 7 bases; unmatched bases: 6. Germline lookup yields CDR1 MNHNS and CDR2 SASEGT. This CDR3 has 14 residues. The CDR3 reads CASSKTSGRLEQYF. The CDR3 coding sequence is TGTGCCAGCAGTAAGACTAGCGGGAGACTTGAGCAGTACTTC.

This chain links TRBV7-9 with TRBJ2-5; TRBD2 is a possible D gene (5 bases). Germline CDR1 SEHNR, CDR2 FQNEAQ (reference sequence). This CDR3 is 16 amino acids long. The V gene lost 1 base and the J gene lost 5 bases, with 17 bases spanning the gap. CDR3 protein: CASSLGAAGIPETQYF. CDR3 nucleotide sequence: TGTGCCAGCAGCTTAGGTGCGGCGGGTATCCCCGAGACCCAGTACTTC. Full variable domain (missing parts from reference TRBV7-9 and TRBJ2-5): DTGVSQNPRHKITKRGQNVTFRCDPISEHNRLYWYRQTLGQGPEFLTYFQNEAQLEKSRLLSDRFSAERPKGSFSTLEIQRTEQGDSAMYLCASSLGAAGIPETQYFGPGTRLLVL.

This clonotype was seen only a few times. This sequence joins TRBV10-3 and TRBJ2-5, with D unresolved. Trimming pared 4 bases from V and 1 base from J, leaving 7 bases between. The CDR3 runs to 13 residues. Germline V gives CDR1 ENHRY, CDR2 SYGVKD. CDR3 nucleotide sequence: TGTGCCATCAGTGGGCACGGCCAAGAGACCCAGTACTTC. Its translation: CAISGHGQETQYF.

This clonotype was seen only a few times. This chain links TRBV24-1 with TRBJ2-5; D is perhaps TRBD2 (6 bases). The germline V and J ends were trimmed by 3 bases and 1 base, with 20 bases remaining between them. Germline lookup yields CDR1 KGHDR and CDR2 SFDVKD. The CDR3 runs to 18 residues. The CDR3 nucleotides are TGTGCCACCAGTGATCCGGTCGACAGTGGAGGGTTCCAAGAGACCCAGTACTTC. It specifies CATSDPVDSGGFQETQYF.

The chain joins TRBV4-1 to TRBJ2-1; D is perhaps TRBD1 (5 bases). Trimming cost V 0 bases and J 9 bases, with 9 bases left between them. CDR3 length: 13 residues. Germline CDR1 and CDR2: MGHRA and YSYEKL. The CDR3 region has the DNA TGCGCCAGCAGCCAAGATCAGGGATTTGAGCAGTTCTTC. It specifies CASSQDQGFEQFF.

V usage is TRBV4-3 and J usage is TRBJ2-4; 10 bases match TRBD1. The junction had 2 bases not matched to a gene; V was cut back by 4 bases and J by 5 bases. The germline V gene has CDR1 LGHNA and CDR2 YSLEER. The CDR3 totals 14 residues. The CDR3 region is CASSPGQGENIQYF. The CDR3, as DNA: TGCGCCAGCAGCCCCGGACAGGGGGAAAACATTCAGTACTTC.

V usage is TRBV5-1 and J usage is TRBJ1-1; perhaps TRBD1 as D (5 bases). Germline CDR1 SGHRS, CDR2 YFSETQ. The CDR3 extends over 14 amino acids. The ends were cut back, 5 bases at V and 3 bases at J, with 14 bases in the middle. The DNA for the CDR3 is TGCGCCAGCAGAGGGCAGGGTGGGGACACTGAAGCTTTCTTT. Translating gives CASRGQGGDTEAFF.

The rearrangement links TRBV28 to TRBJ2-5; tentative D call: TRBD2 (5 bases). V dropped 5 bases and J dropped 4 bases, with 17 bases sitting between them. Looked up from germline, CDR1 is MDHEN and CDR2 is SYDVKM. This CDR3 region has 15 residues. DNA for the CDR3: TGTGCCAGCAGTCCAGCGGTATGGGGTGCAGAGACCCAGTACTTC. It yields the protein CASSPAVWGAETQYF.

This chain links TRBV20-1 with TRBJ2-7; TRBD2 matches 7 bases. The CDR3 is 16 amino acids. V dropped 3 bases and J dropped 7; count of bases not matched to a gene: 18. CDR1 is DFQATT and CDR2 is SNEGSKA in the germline V gene (reference sequence). Here the CDR3 DNA reads TGCAGTGCTAGGGACGCCCGGACTAGTTCGGAGGGGGAGCAGTACTTC. It is translated as CSARDARTSSEGEQYF.

V gene TRBV20-1 combines with J gene TRBJ1-6; a weak D match, TRBD1 (6 bases). The CDR3 runs to 15 residues. Trimming took 6 bases from V and 2 from J, leaving 14 bases between them. Germline-derived CDR1 and CDR2 are DFQATT and SNEGSKA (reference sequence). The CDR3, as DNA: TGCAGTGCCCCGGGGGGCGGAACCTATAATTCACCCCTCCACTTT. Translation gives CSAPGGGTYNSPLHF.

The chain is built from TRBV19 and TRBJ1-5; 7 bases fit TRBD1. This CDR3 comprises 18 residues. V lost 3 bases to trimming and J lost 1 base; unmatched junction nucleotides: 12. The V gene's germline CDR1 is LNHDA and CDR2 SQIVND (reference sequence). In DNA, the CDR3 is TGTGCCAGTAGTATCGGAGCAGGGGGTGGAATAAGCAATCAGCCCCAGCATTTT. It yields the protein CASSIGAGGGISNQPQHF.

CDR3 sequence: CASSPRGGSPLHF. As DNA, the CDR3 is TGTGCCAGCAGCCCCCGGGGCGGTTCACCCCTCCACTTT. The genes are TRBV7-9 and TRBJ1-6; weak D call: TRBD1 (5 bases). The CDR3 loop spans 13 amino acids. Germline V lookup: CDR1 SEHNR, CDR2 FQNEAQ (reference sequence). V lost 5 bases and J 9 bases, leaving 11 bases between the germline ends.

This clonotype was seen more than once but under ten times. The rearrangement uses TRBV20-1 and TRBJ2-5; 8 nucleotides line up with TRBD2. The CDR3 totals 14 residues. Trimming at V came to 5 bases and at J to 2 bases, leaving 7 bases not matched to a gene. In germline, CDR1 is DFQATT, CDR2 SNEGSKA (reference sequence). In DNA, the CDR3 is TGCAGTGCTCGAGGACTAGCCCCTCAAGAGACCCAGTACTTC. It translates to CSARGLAPQETQYF.

This clonotype has a handful of counts. This chain joins TRBV7-6 and TRBJ2-5; either TRBD1 or TRBD2 may supply D (5 bases each). This CDR3 spans 15 amino acids. CDR1 is SGHVS and CDR2 is FNYEAQ in the germline V gene. The V and J ends lost 5 bases and 7 bases respectively, with 20 bases between them. CDR3 coding DNA: TGTGCCAGCAGCCCCTCGGGACCCGACGCGAGGACCCAGTACTTC. Protein sequence: CASSPSGPDARTQYF.

This rearrangement joins TRBV20-1 to TRBJ2-4, with a tentative D call TRBD2 (7 bases). Germline V gene data show CDR1 as DFQATT and CDR2 as SNEGSKA (reference sequence). V lost 5 bases, J lost 7 bases, and 21 bases lay in between. This CDR3 has 15 residues. CDR3 sequence: CSAAKGGAVTNIQYF. The CDR3 DNA sequence: TGCAGTGCTGCAAAGGGGGGGGCCGTAACCAACATTCAGTACTTC.

This clonotype occurred a few times. The chain uses TRBV24-1 and TRBJ2-3; 11 bases are shared with TRBD2. The CDR3 has 18 amino acids. Germline-derived CDR1 and CDR2 are KGHDR and SFDVKD. The ends lost 2 bases at V and 1 base at J; junction bases unmatched: 7. The CDR3 loop is CATSDSVGLAGGTDTQYF. The DNA of the CDR3 is TGTGCCACCAGTGATTCGGTTGGACTAGCGGGTGGCACAGATACGCAGTATTTT.